The rows below give T cell receptor beta chains drawn from one sample of a study of control samples from healthy donors and cancer patients. Repertoires were generated with immunoSEQ multiplex PCR, while TCRdb's copy carries only in-frame clones and drops some. Here the sample spans approximately 100,000 clones, around 90% being singletons. The sample taken for sequencing was blood. The receptors derive from a human donor in good health. The donor label of this sample is uncertain. Each CDR3 is given with its conserved first and last residue. D genes are given only for firm matches. Not all rows give a size; the values are once, few, many and, for expanded clones, a class.

v_gene	abundance	d_gene	len	j_gene	CDR3aa	CDR3nt
TRBV7-2	-	-	13	TRBJ1-4	CASSQGRNEKLFF	TGTGCCAGCAGTCAGGGGAGAAATGAAAAACTGTTTTTT
TRBV9	-	TRBD2	15	TRBJ2-7	CASSVAAGGLYEQYF	TGTGCCAGCAGCGTAGCTGCGGGGGGCCTTTACGAGCAGTACTTC
TRBV19	once	-	14	TRBJ1-1	CASSMFYGNTEAFF	TGTGCCAGTAGTATGTTCTACGGGAACACTGAAGCTTTCTTT
TRBV30	-	-	14	TRBJ2-7	CAWSARGFSYEQYF	TGTGCCTGGAGCGCCCGAGGGTTCTCCTACGAGCAGTACTTC
TRBV11-1	-	-	13	TRBJ1-2	CASSSPPGYGYTF	TGTGCCAGCAGCTCGCCCCCGGGCTATGGCTACACCTTC
TRBV7-2	few	-	16	TRBJ1-5	CASSPRTVGLLGPQHF	TGTGCCAGCAGCCCAAGGACGGTTGGGTTGTTAGGGCCCCAGCATTTT
TRBV11-2	-	-	18	TRBJ1-1	CASSLTSAVKGRDTEAFF	TGTGCCAGCAGCTTAACGTCGGCGGTGAAAGGGAGGGACACTGAAGCTTTCTTT
TRBV28	few	-	15	TRBJ2-3	CASSLRKRHTDTQYF	TGTGCCAGCAGTCTCCGGAAAAGACACACAGATACGCAGTATTTT
TRBV12-3/TRBV12-4	-	TRBD1	13	TRBJ2-3	CASGTGGTDTQYF	TGTGCCAGCGGGACAGGGGGCACAGATACGCAGTATTTT
TRBV25-1	-	TRBD1	13	TRBJ1-2	CASSEDRGLGYTF	TGTGCCAGCAGTGAGGACAGGGGGCTTGGCTACACCTTC
TRBV5-6	-	-	16	TRBJ1-3	CASSPRGEGSGNTIYF	TGTGCCAGCAGCCCCAGGGGAGAAGGCTCCGGAAACACCATATATTTT
TRBV7-2	-	-	15	TRBJ1-2	CASSLDSTYNYGYTF	TGTGCCAGCAGCTTAGATAGTACATACAACTATGGCTACACCTTC
TRBV19	-	-	13	TRBJ1-5	CASKPQSNQPQHF	TGTGCCAGTAAGCCCCAGAGCAATCAGCCCCAGCATTTT
TRBV5-1	-	TRBD1	16	TRBJ1-6	CASSSKRQGWNSPLHF	TGCGCCAGCAGCTCGAAAAGACAGGGTTGGAATTCACCCCTCCACTTT
TRBV6-5	-	-	15	TRBJ1-2	CASSYYSGRSHGYTF	TGTGCCAGCAGTTACTACTCAGGTCGCAGCCATGGCTACACCTTC
TRBV29-1	-	TRBD2	13	TRBJ2-3	CSVIEGAGDTQYF	TGCAGCGTTATAGAAGGAGCGGGGGATACGCAGTATTTT
TRBV7-8	-	TRBD2	18	TRBJ2-2	CASSPGGRGALGTGELFF	TGTGCCAGCAGCCCGGGGGGGCGGGGGGCTCTGGGCACCGGGGAGCTGTTTTTT
TRBV5-4	-	-	14	TRBJ2-1	CASSLAGSGNEQFF	TGTGCCAGCAGCTTGGCTGGGTCAGGCAATGAGCAGTTCTTC
TRBV4-2	-	-	12	TRBJ1-5	CASSRPLGPQHF	TGTGCCAGCAGCCGACCTCTCGGGCCCCAGCATTTT
TRBV5-1	once	TRBD1	14	TRBJ1-2	CASRWSDRGLFGYF	TGCGCCAGCAGATGGAGTGACAGGGGGCTTTTTGGCTACTTC
TRBV9	-	-	15	TRBJ1-4	CASSVEEGRNEKLFF	TGTGCCAGCAGCGTAGAAGAGGGAAGAAATGAAAAACTGTTTTTC
TRBV19	-	-	14	TRBJ2-3	CASSMLDLTHTQYF	TGTGCCAGTAGTATGCTTGATCTTACCCATACGCAGTATTTT
TRBV10-1	-	-	13	TRBJ1-1	CASSVRGGTEAFF	TGCGCCAGCAGTGTCAGAGGGGGCACTGAAGCTTTCTTT